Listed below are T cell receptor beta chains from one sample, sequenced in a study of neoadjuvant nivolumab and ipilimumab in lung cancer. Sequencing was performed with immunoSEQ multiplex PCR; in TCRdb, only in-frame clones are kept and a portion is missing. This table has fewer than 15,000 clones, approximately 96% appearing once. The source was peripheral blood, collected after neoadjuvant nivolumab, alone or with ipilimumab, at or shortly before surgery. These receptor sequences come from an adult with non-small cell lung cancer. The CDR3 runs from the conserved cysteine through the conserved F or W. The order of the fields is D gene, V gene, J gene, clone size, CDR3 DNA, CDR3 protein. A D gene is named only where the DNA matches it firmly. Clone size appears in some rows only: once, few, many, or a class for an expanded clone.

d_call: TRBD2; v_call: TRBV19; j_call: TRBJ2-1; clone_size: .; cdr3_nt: TGTGCCAGTAGGGGGGGCGTGACTAGCGGGAGTAAACTAGATGAGCAGTTCTTC; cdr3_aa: CASRGGVTSGSKLDEQFF
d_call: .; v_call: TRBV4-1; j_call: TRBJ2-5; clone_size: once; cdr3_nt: TGCGCCAGCAGCCAAGATGTTAGCGCCACACAACAAGAGACCCAGTACTTC; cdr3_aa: CASSQDVSATQQETQYF
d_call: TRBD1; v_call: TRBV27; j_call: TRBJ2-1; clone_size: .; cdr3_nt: TGTGCCAGCAGCCCCAGGGCCGGGACAGGGGTCTACAATGAGCAGTTCTTC; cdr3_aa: CASSPRAGTGVYNEQFF
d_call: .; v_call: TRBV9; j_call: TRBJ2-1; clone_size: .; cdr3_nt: TGTGCCAGCAGCGAGTGGGGGACCTCCTACAATGAGCAGTTCTTC; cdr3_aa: CASSEWGTSYNEQFF
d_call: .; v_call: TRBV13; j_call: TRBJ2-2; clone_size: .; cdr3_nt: TGTGCCAGCAGCCCCAAGGGTTTCACCGGGGAGCTGTTTTTT; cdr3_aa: CASSPKGFTGELFF
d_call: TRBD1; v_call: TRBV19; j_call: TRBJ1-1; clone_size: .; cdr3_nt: TGTGCCAGTAGTTCGTCCGGGACAGGGGTTTCCACTGAAGCTTTCTTT; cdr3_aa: CASSSSGTGVSTEAFF
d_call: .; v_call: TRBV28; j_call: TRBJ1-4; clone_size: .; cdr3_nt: TGTGCCAGCAGTTTACCTAGGGGAGGGAATGAAAAACTGTTTTTT; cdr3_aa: CASSLPRGGNEKLFF
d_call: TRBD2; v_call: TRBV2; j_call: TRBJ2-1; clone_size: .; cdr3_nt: TGTGCCAGCAGCGCGGGACTAGCGGGAGCCTACAATGAGCAGTTCTTC; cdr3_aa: CASSAGLAGAYNEQFF
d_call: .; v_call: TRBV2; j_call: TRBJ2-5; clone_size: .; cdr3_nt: TGTGCCAGCAGTGTTCGGATCCAAGAGACCCAGTACTTC; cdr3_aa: CASSVRIQETQYF
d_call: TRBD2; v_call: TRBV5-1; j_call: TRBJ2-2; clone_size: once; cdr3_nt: TGCGCCAGCAGCTTGGTGCGGGAGGGGGCCGGGGAGCTGTTTTTT; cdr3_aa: CASSLVREGAGELFF
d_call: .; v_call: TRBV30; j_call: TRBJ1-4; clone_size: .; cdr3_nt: TGTGCCTGGAGTATCCTCCCAGCGGATGAAAAACTGTTTTTT; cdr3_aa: CAWSILPADEKLFF
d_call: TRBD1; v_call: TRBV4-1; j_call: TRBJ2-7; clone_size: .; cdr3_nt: TGCGCCAGCAGCCAAGTTCCCCCTCACGGACAGGAAATCTACGAGCAGTACTTC; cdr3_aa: CASSQVPPHGQEIYEQYF
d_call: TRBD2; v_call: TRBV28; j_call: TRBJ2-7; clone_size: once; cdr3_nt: TGTGCCAGCAGTCTCCGGACTAGCGGGAGTTTCCAGCAGTACTTC; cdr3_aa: CASSLRTSGSFQQYF
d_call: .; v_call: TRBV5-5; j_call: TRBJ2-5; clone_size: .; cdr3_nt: TGTGCCAGCAGCTCCTATGGACAACAAGAGACCCAGTACTTC; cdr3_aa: CASSSYGQQETQYF
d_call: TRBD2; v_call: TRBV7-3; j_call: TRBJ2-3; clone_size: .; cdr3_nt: TGTGCCAGCAGTTCCGGACTAGCGGGAGCAACAGATACGCAGTATTTT; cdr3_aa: CASSSGLAGATDTQYF
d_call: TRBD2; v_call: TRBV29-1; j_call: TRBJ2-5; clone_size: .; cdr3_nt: TGCAGCGTTACCTTTGGGGGGGGTTTGACCCAGTACTTC; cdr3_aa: CSVTFGGGLTQYF
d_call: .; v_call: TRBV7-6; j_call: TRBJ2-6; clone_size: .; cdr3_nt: TGTGCCAGCAGCTTAGACAGGGCTGGGGCCAACGTCCTGACTTTC; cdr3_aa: CASSLDRAGANVLTF
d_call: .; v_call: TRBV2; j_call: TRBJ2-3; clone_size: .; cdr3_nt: TGTGCCAGCAGTGGGGGTAGCGGCAGCACAGATACGCAGTATTTT; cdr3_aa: CASSGGSGSTDTQYF
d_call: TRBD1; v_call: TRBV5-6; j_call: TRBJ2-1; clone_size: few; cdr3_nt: TGTGCCAGCAGCGGAGCGGGACAGGGCTCGAATGAGCAGTTCTTC; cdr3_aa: CASSGAGQGSNEQFF
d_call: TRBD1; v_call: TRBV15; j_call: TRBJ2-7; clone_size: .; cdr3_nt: TGTGCCACCAGCAGAGGTCGGGACAGGGGTAGCGAGCAGTACTTC; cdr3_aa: CATSRGRDRGSEQYF
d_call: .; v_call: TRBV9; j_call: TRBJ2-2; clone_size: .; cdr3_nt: TGTGCCAGCCAGAGGGCCCTCCAGAACACCGGGGAGCTGTTTTTT; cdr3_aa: CASQRALQNTGELFF
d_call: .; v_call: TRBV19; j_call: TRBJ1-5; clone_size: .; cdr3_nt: TGTGCCAGTAGCTGGGGACTTTTCCCCCATAGCAATCAGCCCCAGCATTTT; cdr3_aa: CASSWGLFPHSNQPQHF
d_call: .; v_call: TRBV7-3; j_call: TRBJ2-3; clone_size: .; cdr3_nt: TGTGCCAGCAGCCCTGGGATCGATACAGATACGCAGTATTTT; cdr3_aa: CASSPGIDTDTQYF
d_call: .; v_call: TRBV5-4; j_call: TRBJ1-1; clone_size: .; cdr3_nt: TGTGCCAGCAGCTTGGATCCGGAGCTTATGAACACTGAAGCTTTCTTT; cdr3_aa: CASSLDPELMNTEAFF
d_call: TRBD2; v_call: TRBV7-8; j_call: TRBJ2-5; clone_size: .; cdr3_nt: TGTGCCAGCAGCTTAGGGTCCCTTGTAGCGGGAGTTACCCTGGAGACCCAGTACTTC; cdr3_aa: CASSLGSLVAGVTLETQYF
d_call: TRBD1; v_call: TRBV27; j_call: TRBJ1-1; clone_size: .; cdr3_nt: TGTGCCAGCAGTCTCTTGACAGGGACGAACACTGAAGCTTTCTTT; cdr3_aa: CASSLLTGTNTEAFF
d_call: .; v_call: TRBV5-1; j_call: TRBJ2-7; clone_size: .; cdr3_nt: TGCGCCAGCAGCTTGTCGACCACAGAATACGAGCAGTACTTC; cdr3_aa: CASSLSTTEYEQYF
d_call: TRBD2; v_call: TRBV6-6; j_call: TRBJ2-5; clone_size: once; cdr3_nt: TGTGCCAGCAGATCACTAGCGGGCGGGGCGGAGACCCAGTACTTC; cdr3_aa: CASRSLAGGAETQYF
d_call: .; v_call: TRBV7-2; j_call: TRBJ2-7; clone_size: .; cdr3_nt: TGTGCCAGCAGCTTAGTGGGCTCGAGGACCAGCTCCTACGAGCAGTACTTC; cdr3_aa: CASSLVGSRTSSYEQYF
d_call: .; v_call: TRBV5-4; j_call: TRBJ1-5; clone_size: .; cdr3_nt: TGTGCCAGCAGCTTCTCCGGTGAGAATCAGCCCCAGCATTTT; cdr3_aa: CASSFSGENQPQHF
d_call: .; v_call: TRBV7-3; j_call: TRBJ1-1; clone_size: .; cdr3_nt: TGTGCCAGCAGCTCGGGACATGGGGAAGCTTTCTTT; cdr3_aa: CASSSGHGEAFF
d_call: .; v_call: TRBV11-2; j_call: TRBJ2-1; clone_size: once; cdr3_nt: TGTGCCAGCAGCTTCGGAGGACTTAAGAATGAGCAGTTCTTC; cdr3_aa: CASSFGGLKNEQFF
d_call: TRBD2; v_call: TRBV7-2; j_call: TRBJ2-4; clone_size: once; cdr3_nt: TGTGCCAGCAGCCCCTGGACTAGCGGGGGCGTAAACATTCAGTACTTC; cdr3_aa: CASSPWTSGGVNIQYF
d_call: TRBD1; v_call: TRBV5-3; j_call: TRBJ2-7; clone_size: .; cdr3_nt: TGTGCCAGAAAATGGAGGAGGGACAGGGCCCACGAGCAGTACTTC; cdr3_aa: CARKWRRDRAHEQYF
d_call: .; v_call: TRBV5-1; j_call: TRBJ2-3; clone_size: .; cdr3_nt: TGCGCCAGCAGCCGAGGGGGTGTGGAGGACACAGATACGCAGTATTTT; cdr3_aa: CASSRGGVEDTDTQYF
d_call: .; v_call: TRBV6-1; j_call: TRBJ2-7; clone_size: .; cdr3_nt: TGTGCCAGCAGTGAACTACCGCTGAGCTCCTACGAGCAGTACTTC; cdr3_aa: CASSELPLSSYEQYF
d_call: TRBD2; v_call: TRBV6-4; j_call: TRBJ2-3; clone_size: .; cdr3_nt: TGTGCCAGCAGTGTTCTAGCGGGCAGCACAGATACGCAGTATTTT; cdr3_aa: CASSVLAGSTDTQYF
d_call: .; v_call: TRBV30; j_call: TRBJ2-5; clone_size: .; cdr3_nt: TGTGCCTGGAGCCCGCGTGTCCAAGAGACCCAGTACTTC; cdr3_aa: CAWSPRVQETQYF
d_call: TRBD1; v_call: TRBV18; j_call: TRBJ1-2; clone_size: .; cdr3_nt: TGTGCCAGCTCACGGACCGGGACAGGGGCACACTATGGCTACACCTTC; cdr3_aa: CASSRTGTGAHYGYTF
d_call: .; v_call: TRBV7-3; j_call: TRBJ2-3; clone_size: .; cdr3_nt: TGTGCCAGCAGCCAAGGGGGGGACGCTTTGTATTTT; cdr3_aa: CASSQGGDALYF
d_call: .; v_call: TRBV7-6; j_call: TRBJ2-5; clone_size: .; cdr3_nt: TGTGCGACCAGGGGGGGCGAGATTGGGACCCAGTACTTC; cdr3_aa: CATRGGEIGTQYF
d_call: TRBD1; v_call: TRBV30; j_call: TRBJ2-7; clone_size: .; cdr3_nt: TGTGCCCGAAGGGACAGCAGCAACGAGCAGTACTTC; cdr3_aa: CARRDSSNEQYF
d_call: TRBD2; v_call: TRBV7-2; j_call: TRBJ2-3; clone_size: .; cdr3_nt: TGTGCCACCAAGGGTCGGGGGAGGGCCCGCACAGATACGCAGTATTTT; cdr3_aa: CATKGRGRARTDTQYF
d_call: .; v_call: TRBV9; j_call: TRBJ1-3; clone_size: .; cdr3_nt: TGTGCCAGCAGCCCGTGGGAGACGGGAAACACCATATATTTT; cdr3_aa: CASSPWETGNTIYF
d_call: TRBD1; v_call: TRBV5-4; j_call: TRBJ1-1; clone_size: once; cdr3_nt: TGTGCCAGCAGGCCAACAGGGGGCACTGAAGCTTTCTTT; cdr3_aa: CASRPTGGTEAFF
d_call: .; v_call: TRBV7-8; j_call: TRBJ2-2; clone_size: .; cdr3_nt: TGTGCCAGCAGACAACCCGCGAACACCGGGGAGCTGTTTTTT; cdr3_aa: CASRQPANTGELFF